This T cell receptor beta chain was identified in a study of cytomegalovirus exposure and HLA in healthy donors. For the study at large: A previous analysis identified 90 million to 140 million unique TCR beta sequences derived from 180 million or so T cells. Points from the study as a whole: In a later analysis, V- and J-gene trimming of beta chains associated with a DCLRE1C missense variant, replicated independently.

Notes on this clone: Its antigen is unknown.

This PCR relied on a set of 60 Vbeta primers and 13 Jbeta primers. Measured with immunoSEQ multiplex PCR; TCRdb has only the in-frame clones, and not every one. The sample lists about 100,000 clones; about 70% were seen once. The CDR3 runs 15 residues. CDR1 and CDR2 (germline): SGHTA, FQGTGA. V gave up 1 base and J gave up 5 bases, with 12 bases separating them. V and J are TRBV7-3 and TRBJ2-1; D gene uncertain. The sequence was collected from a woman aged 18-29 years in good health and CMV-seropositive. The sample comprised PBMCs. The CDR3 region is CASSLNRGHNNEQFF. CDR3 sequence (DNA): TGTGCCAGCAGCTTAAATCGTGGCCATAACAATGAGCAGTTCTTC.